One and the same sample provided the 24 T cell receptor beta chains below, sequenced in a study of regulatory T cells in long-lasting Graves disease. Time point described: persistent/refractory GD, antithyroid drugs over 5 years with positive TRAb. TCR sequences were obtained from RNA taken from PBMCs. CDR3-region Arm-PCR and iRepertoire HTBI primers produced the TCR beta libraries. Each CDR3 protein is one row after TCRdb ran MiXCR on the multiplex PCR reads. The sample shows more than 300,000 distinct CDR3 sequences, 15% to 20% of them seen only once. The input for sequencing was peripheral blood mononuclear cells (PBMCs), taken when the disease was refractory, from a patient treated with antithyroid drugs. The receptor set was obtained from a female donor with Graves disease.

This clonotype was recorded many times. This chain joins TRBV19 and TRBJ1-2, with D uncertain. Looked up from germline, CDR1 is LNHDA and CDR2 is SQIVND (reference sequence). Deletions cut 10 bases from V and 7 bases from J, with 10 bases between. The CDR3 has 10 amino acids. The CDR3 DNA follows: TGTGCCACGCAAGGGCCTGGCTACACCTTC. Its translation is CATQGPGYTF.

The chain has TRBV3-1 and TRBJ2-2; weak D call: TRBD1 (7 bases). The CDR3 has 16 amino acids. Between the trimmed V and J ends, which lost 0 bases and 3 bases, there was a span of 11 bases. Germline V gene lookup returns CDR1 LGHDT and CDR2 YNNKEL (reference sequence). The CDR3 spells CASSQDPRGDTGELFF. Here the CDR3 DNA reads TGTGCCAGCAGCCAAGATCCCAGGGGGGACACCGGGGAGCTGTTTTTT.

This clonotype was found a few times. The chain employs TRBV18 and TRBJ2-7; D perhaps matches TRBD1 (5 bases). Germline V gene data show CDR1 as KGHSH and CDR2 as LQKENI. This CDR3 spans 16 amino acids. Trimming removed 0 bases at V and 3 bases at J, with 15 bases between. CDR3 in amino acids: CASSPPVGDPIYEQYF. Here the CDR3 DNA reads TGTGCCAGCTCACCACCGGTAGGGGATCCAATCTACGAGCAGTACTTC. The full variable domain, with the rest looked up from reference TRBV18 and TRBJ2-7, is NAGVMQNPRHLVRRRGQEARLRCSPMKGHSHVYWYRQLPEEGLKFMVYLQKENIIDESGMPKERFSAEFPKEGPSILRIQQVVRGDSAAYFCASSPPVGDPIYEQYFGPGTRLTVT.

Many counts were recorded for this clonotype. The rearrangement joins TRBV7-2 to TRBJ2-5, with TRBD2 matching over 13 bases. Germline CDR1 is SGHTA and CDR2 is FQGNSA. CDR3 length: 17 residues. Trimming at V came to 7 bases and at J to 5 bases, leaving 13 bases not matched to a gene. CDR3 region: CASTKSLAGGVRETQYF. DNA for the CDR3: TGTGCCAGCACCAAATCACTAGCGGGAGGGGTGCGGGAGACCCAGTACTTC.

The sample holds many counts of this clonotype. The V and J genes are TRBV28 and TRBJ2-7, with TRBD2 matching 7 bases. The CDR3 loop spans 15 amino acids. CDR1 and CDR2 from the germline V gene are MDHEN and SYDVKM. Germline trimming cut 7 bases from V and 2 bases from J; bases unmatched to any gene: 11. The CDR3 DNA reads as TGTGCCAGCAATGGAGCTAGCGGCGCAACCTACGAGCAGTACTTC. It codes for CASNGASGATYEQYF.

The sample holds many counts of this clonotype. The chain combines TRBV11-2 with TRBJ1-1, with D hard to call. The ends were cut back, 2 bases at V and 1 base at J, with 14 bases in the middle. The CDR3 has 16 amino acids. Germline CDR1 SGHAT, CDR2 FQNNGV. The DNA for the CDR3 is TGTGCCAGCAGCTTATCATCGCAGGCCGCGAACACTGAAGCTTTCTTT. It codes for CASSLSSQAANTEAFF.

There are many counts of this clonotype. This rearrangement joins TRBV28 to TRBJ1-5, with D possibly TRBD1 on 6 matching bases. This CDR3 spans 14 amino acids. V lost 3 bases, J lost 7 bases, and 13 bases lay in between. Germline assignment: CDR1 MDHEN and CDR2 SYDVKM. CDR3 loop: CASSFYRGAQPQHF. CDR3 sequence (DNA): TGTGCCAGCAGTTTTTATCGGGGGGCCCAGCCCCAGCATTTT.

This clonotype was observed a handful of times. The CDR3 is CASSQDVGRPQHF. The CDR3 coding sequence is TGCGCCAGCAGCCAAGATGTAGGGCGGCCCCAGCATTTT. J is TRBJ1-5 and V is TRBV4-3; D is unresolved. There are 13 residues in the CDR3. Germline lookup yields CDR1 LGHNA and CDR2 YSLEER. V was clipped by 0 bases and J by 9 bases, with 9 bases between them.

The CDR3: CASSYGGARQPQHF. The CDR3 DNA reads as TGTGCCAGCAGTTACGGGGGGGCGCGACAGCCCCAGCATTTT. The V gene is TRBV6-9, the J gene TRBJ1-5; tentatively, D is TRBD1 (6 bases). The germline V gene has CDR1 MNHGY and CDR2 SVAAGI. The V and J ends lost 3 bases and 7 bases respectively, with 13 bases between them. The CDR3 has 14 amino acids.

The chain carries TRBV6-1 and TRBJ2-7; unclear D gene. V was cut by 7 bases and J by 9 bases, with 22 bases left in between. From germline, CDR1 is MNHNS and CDR2 SASEGT. The CDR3 contains 14 residues. In DNA, the CDR3 is TGTGCCAGCATCCAATTCCTGGACGCCTTAGCGCAGTACTTC. It is translated as CASIQFLDALAQYF.

This clonotype was observed many times. The chain employs TRBV15 and TRBJ2-5; D gene unclear. This CDR3 region has 13 residues. With 0 bases removed from V and 2 bases from J, the gap between germline ends came to 4 bases. The germline V gene encodes CDR1 LNHNV and CDR2 YYDKDF (reference sequence). CDR3 DNA sequence: TGTGCCACCAGCAGAGATCCTCAAGAGACCCAGTACTTC. Translation gives CATSRDPQETQYF.

About this clonotype: This clone may be a read error of a much larger clone one base away. The chain is built from TRBV9 and TRBJ1-5; no clear D gene. Germline CDR1 is SGDLS and CDR2 is YYNGEE. The ends were cut back, 0 bases at V and 0 bases at J, with 7 bases in the middle. The CDR3 extends over 15 amino acids. The DNA of the CDR3 is TGTGCCAGCAGCGTAGGGGGTTATAGCAATCAGCCCCAGCATTTT. Protein: CASSVGGYSNQPQHF.

This clonotype was picked up many times. V and J are TRBV7-9 and TRBJ2-5, with a tentative D call TRBD1 (7 bases). Trimming took 11 bases from V and 9 from J, leaving 13 bases between them. The CDR3 is made up of 10 amino acids. CDR1 SEHNR and CDR2 FQNEAQ come from the germline V gene (reference sequence). CDR3 sequence: CAQGGEAQYF. The CDR3 coding sequence is TGTGCCCAGGGGGGAGAAGCCCAGTACTTC.

V gene TRBV7-9 combines with J gene TRBJ2-2, with no clear D. Germline loops: CDR1 SEHNR, CDR2 FQNEAQ (reference sequence). CDR3 length: 13 amino acids. V was clipped by 6 bases and J by 6 bases, with 11 bases between them. CDR3 region: CASSLQVPGELFF. CDR3 sequence (DNA): TGTGCCAGCAGTCTTCAGGTCCCCGGGGAGCTGTTTTTT.

This sequence joins TRBV29-1 and TRBJ2-1, with TRBD1 matching over 8 bases. Germline V gene lookup returns CDR1 SQVTM and CDR2 ANQGSEA. Germline trimming cut 6 bases from V and 2 bases from J; bases unmatched to any gene: 6. The CDR3 is 14 amino acids. The CDR3 loop is CSVTDRETYNEQFF. The CDR3 DNA reads TGCAGCGTCACGGACAGGGAGACCTACAATGAGCAGTTCTTC.

The V gene is TRBV20-1, the J gene TRBJ2-6; 9 nucleotides agree with TRBD1. This CDR3 has 13 amino acids. V shed 5 bases and J 8 bases; nucleotides not matched to a gene: 4. Germline assignment: CDR1 DFQATT and CDR2 SNEGSKA (reference sequence). CDR3 in DNA: TGCAGTGCTCCGGGACAGGGTACCAACGTCCTGACTTTC. It codes for CSAPGQGTNVLTF.

The J gene is TRBJ2-4, the V gene TRBV30; D not resolved. V was trimmed by 0 bases and J by 1 base, leaving 10 bases between them. CDR1 is GTSNPN, CDR2 SVGIG, per germline (reference sequence). This CDR3 is 15 amino acids long. CDR3: CAWSVPGPAKNIQYF. CDR3 bases: TGTGCCTGGAGTGTACCCGGTCCGGCCAAAAACATTCAGTACTTC. Complete variable domain (other parts from reference TRBV30 and TRBJ2-4): SQTIHQWPATLVQPVGSPLSLECTVEGTSNPNLYWYRQAAGRGLQLLFYSVGIGQISSEVPQNLSASRPQDRQFILSSKKLLLSDSGFYLCAWSVPGPAKNIQYFGAGTRLSVL.

This clonotype was observed a handful of times. The V gene is TRBV6-2 or TRBV6-3, the J gene TRBJ2-7; D perhaps matches TRBD2 (6 bases). CDR3 size: 16 residues. Per germline, CDR1 MNHEY and CDR2 SVGEGT. V was shortened by 2 bases and J by 0 bases, with 14 bases between the two germline ends. The CDR3 sequence is CASSYVAGGSSYEQYF. As DNA, the CDR3 is TGTGCCAGCAGTTACGTCGCCGGGGGAAGCTCCTACGAGCAGTACTTC.

To note about this clonotype: At one of its ends the junction is not consistent with the germline gene, which may arise from a read error. The chain carries TRBV5-1 and TRBJ1-1; D remains ambiguous. Germline-derived CDR1 and CDR2 are SGHRS and YFSETQ. This CDR3 comprises 14 residues. CDR3 in amino acids: CASSLVVGKLIAVF. The CDR3 bases are TGCGCCAGCAGCTTGGTGGTAGGGAAGCTGATTGCGGTCTTT.

For this clonotype: A much more abundant neighbour one base away suggests this may be a read error. This chain links TRBV7-2 with TRBJ1-2; TRBD1 agrees at 8 bases. The length of the CDR3 is 15 residues. In germline, CDR1 is SGHTA, CDR2 FQGNSA. In nucleotides, the CDR3 is TGTGCCGGCAGCTTAGTGATGGACAGGGTCATAGGCTACACCTTC. Residues: CAGSLVMDRVIGYTF.

In its sample, this clonotype was seen many times. V usage is TRBV6-5 and J usage is TRBJ2-7, with D perhaps TRBD1 or TRBD2 (6 bases each). Germline V lookup: CDR1 MNHEY, CDR2 SVGAGI. V was trimmed by 0 bases and J by 2 bases, leaving 11 bases between them. The CDR3 length is 15 residues. Here the CDR3 DNA reads TGTGCCAGCAGTTACTCGCTAGGGGGGCCCTACGAGCAGTACTTC. It translates to CASSYSLGGPYEQYF.

The chain has TRBV4-1 and TRBJ1-4, with D possibly being TRBD1 (6 bases). V dropped 1 base and J dropped 5 bases, with 17 bases sitting between them. The CDR3 loop spans 17 amino acids. Germline CDR1 MGHRA, CDR2 YSYEKL. Written as DNA, the CDR3 is TGCGCCAGCAGCCAAGGACCCCCGGGGGGGCAAAATGAAAAACTGTTTTTT. Translated: CASSQGPPGGQNEKLFF.

Only a few counts were recorded for this clonotype. This rearrangement joins TRBV7-6 to TRBJ1-6; the D gene is possibly TRBD1 (6 bases). The CDR3 is made up of 16 amino acids. Trimming took off 2 bases at V and 6 bases at J, with 14 bases between the two ends. Germline V gene lookup returns CDR1 SGHVS and CDR2 FNYEAQ. The CDR3 DNA reads TGTGCCAGCAGCTTAAGGGGGTCCTATGGTAATTCACCCCTCCACTTT. As protein: CASSLRGSYGNSPLHF.

This clonotype was counted many times. CDR3 coding DNA: TGTGCCAGCATGCCCCGGGGCGGAACTGAAGCTTTCTTT. Translated, it gives CASMPRGGTEAFF. The genes are TRBV6-1 and TRBJ1-1, with D possibly matching TRBD1 (5 bases). Germline CDR1 reads MNHNS; CDR2 reads SASEGT. CDR3 length equals 13 residues. V dropped 7 bases and J dropped 5 bases, with 14 bases sitting between them.